The 3 T cell receptor beta chains reported below all come from one sample, sequenced in a study of blood T cell repertoires in COVID-19. The assay was immunoSEQ multiplex PCR, and TCRdb's table has in-frame clones only and misses some. The repertoire includes 200,000 to 300,000 clones, about nine tenths of them detected once, and about 2.6% sits in the top ten. The sample comprised PBMCs or T cells enriched from blood (not recorded which). The receptor set was obtained from a woman younger than 30 who had recovered from COVID-19.

This clone occurred once. V gene TRBV15 combines with J gene TRBJ2-7; TRBD1 might be the D (5 bases). Germline V lookup: CDR1 LNHNV, CDR2 YYDKDF (reference sequence). V was shortened by 0 bases and J by 4 bases, with 13 bases between the two germline ends. This CDR3 has 15 amino acids. CDR3 in amino acids: CATSRDYDRVYEQYF. The DNA for the CDR3 is TGTGCCACCAGCAGAGACTACGACAGAGTATACGAGCAGTACTTC.

This rearrangement joins TRBV2 to TRBJ2-3, with 7 positions matching TRBD2. V gave up 6 bases and J gave up 2 bases; unmatched junction bases: 8. In germline, CDR1 is SNHLY, CDR2 FYNNEI. CDR3 length: 15 amino acids. CDR3 DNA: TGTGCCAGCAGCCCAGGGAGGGGCATCACAGATACGCAGTATTTT. This translates into CASSPGRGITDTQYF.

The gene calls are TRBV10-3 and TRBJ2-6; TRBD1 agrees at 12 bases. V was pared by 6 bases and J by 2 bases, with 5 bases of the junction left unmatched. The CDR3 is 17 amino acids. Germline CDR1 reads ENHRY; CDR2 reads SYGVKD. The CDR3 loop reads CAIRTGTGGAGANVLTF. The CDR3 region has the DNA TGTGCCATCAGAACCGGGACAGGGGGCGCTGGGGCCAACGTCCTGACTTTC.